The present entry profiles one TCR beta chain with its context. The data were obtained in a study of blood T cells in healthy people across ages. Trimming took 3 bases from V and 5 from J; bases not matched to a gene: 10. CDR1 and CDR2 from the germline V gene are DFQATT and SNEGSKA (reference sequence). This CDR3 has 15 residues. The second PCR ran roughly 7 to 12 cycles with a sample-barcoded 5' primer and J-beta primers. TCRdb analysed the 5' RACE reads with MiXCR anew, one entry per CDR3 protein. Of about 1.8 million distinct CDR3 sequences listed, just under 50% are singletons. The receptor was isolated from a woman aged 40 to 49 in good health. The gene calls are TRBV20-1 and TRBJ2-1; 7 bases are shared with TRBD1. Sequencing was done on a sample of blood. CDR3 nucleotides: TGCAGTGCTAGGAACCGGGACAGACTACACAATGAGCAGTTCTTC. Translated, it gives CSARNRDRLHNEQFF.